The 24 T cell receptor beta chains below were found in one sample sequenced in a study of breast tumors, draining lymph nodes, adjacent tissues. MiXCR was run by TCRdb on the multiplex PCR reads, yielding one entry per CDR3 protein. Among 200,000 or so distinct CDR3 sequences, roughly 29% were seen once, and the ten largest hold roughly 4.3%. Breast cancer patients provided tissue from their axillary draining lymph nodes. What was sequenced was axillary lymph node tissue. These receptor sequences come from a female donor with breast cancer. Some clones in this sample may be carry-over from other donors' samples.

This clonotype has at least ten counts. The chain joins TRBV12-3 or TRBV12-4 to TRBJ1-6; perhaps TRBD1 as D (5 bases). V was shortened by 3 bases and J by 7 bases, with 16 bases between the two germline ends. CDR3 size: 16 residues. The CDR3 region has the DNA TGTGCCAGCAGTTTGGGTCAGGGCCACAGGAATTCACCCCTCCACTTT. It is translated as CASSLGQGHRNSPLHF.

Regarding this clonotype: A much larger clonotype is one base distant, so this may be a read error. This chain's CDR3 is CAWETSSFGHNEQFF. CDR3 nucleotide sequence: TGTGCCTGGGAGACCTCTAGCTTTGGGCACAATGAGCAGTTCTTC. This chain uses TRBV30 with TRBJ2-1; D might be TRBD2 (5 bases). Germline V gene sequence: CDR1 GTSNPN, CDR2 SVGIG (reference sequence). V was clipped by 5 bases and J by 5 bases, with 19 bases between them. The CDR3 length is 15 residues.

This clonotype was seen repeatedly, ten times or more. The rearrangement links TRBV25-1 to TRBJ1-6, with a tentative D call TRBD1 (5 bases). The CDR3 spans 13 residues. Trimming took 7 bases from V and 10 from J, leaving 14 bases between them. Germline-derived CDR1 and CDR2 are MGHDK and SYGVNS. The CDR3 DNA is TGTGCCAGCACCACAGGATCTGGGTCACCCCTCCACTTT. It specifies CASTTGSGSPLHF. Filled out from reference TRBV25-1 and TRBJ1-6, the complete variable domain reads EADIYQTPRYLVIGTGKKITLECSQTMGHDKMYWYQQDPGMELHLIHYSYGVNSTEKGDLSSESTVSRIRTEHFPLTLESARPSHTSQYLCASTTGSGSPLHFGNGTRLTVT.

The chain links TRBV12-3 or TRBV12-4 to TRBJ2-5, with 11 bases that match TRBD2. The end of the DNA fits TRBJ2-1 better, so the J call may be wrong. The length of the CDR3 is 15 residues. In nucleotides, the CDR3 is TGTGCCAGCGGTCCCGTAGCGGGAGGGCCAAATGAGCAGTTCTTC. It encodes CASGPVAGGPNEQFF.

Only a few counts were recorded for this clonotype. Being one base from a much bigger clone, this may be a read error. The chain is built from TRBV9 and TRBJ2-3, with a weak D call TRBD2 (5 bases). The CDR3 runs to 14 residues. The germline CDR1 and CDR2 sequences are SGDLS and YYNGEE. Trimming removed 3 bases at V and 6 bases at J, with 14 bases between. The chain's CDR3 is CASSALGRGDTQYF. The DNA for the CDR3 is TGTGCCAGCAGCGCCCTAGGGAGAGGGGATACGCAGTATTTT.

A remark on this clonotype: One base away lies a much larger clone, so this may be a sequencing read error. The V call is TRBV6-6, the J call TRBJ2-3; 11 bases fit TRBD1. CDR1 is MNHNY and CDR2 is SVGAGI in the germline V gene (reference sequence). The CDR3 extends over 15 amino acids. CDR3 in amino acids: CAGSNPGQGGDTQYF. Here the CDR3 DNA reads TGTGCCGGCAGTAATCCGGGACAGGGGGGAGATACGCAGTATTTT.

V gene TRBV20-1 combines with J gene TRBJ2-3; D perhaps matches TRBD1 (6 bases). V lost 0 bases and J 4 bases, leaving 23 bases between the germline ends. CDR1 is DFQATT and CDR2 is SNEGSKA in the germline V gene (reference sequence). The CDR3 sequence is 18 residues long. CDR3 in amino acids: CSARDTGMLAGNPDTQYF. The CDR3 coding sequence is TGCAGTGCTAGAGATACAGGGATGCTTGCTGGTAACCCAGATACGCAGTATTTT.

This clonotype was seen only once. Since a much larger clone is just one base distant, this may be a read error. This chain joins TRBV11-3 and TRBJ2-2, with 10 positions matching TRBD1. The CDR3 length is 16 residues. V was clipped by 3 bases and J by 3 bases; unmatched bases: 4. Germline CDR1 reads SGHNT; CDR2 reads YENEEA. CDR3 DNA: TGTGCCAGCAGCTTTGGGACAGGGGCCGACACCGGGGAGCTGTTTTTT. Translating gives CASSFGTGADTGELFF.

This clonotype was observed a few times. This sequence may be a read error, since a much larger clone differs from it by one base. The chain uses TRBV20-1 and TRBJ1-2, with D possibly matching TRBD1 (5 bases). The CDR3 consists of 13 residues. The V gene's germline CDR1 is DFQATT and CDR2 SNEGSKA (reference sequence). The CDR3 loop is CSAKGAFNCGYTF. The CDR3 bases are TGCAGTGCTAAAGGGGCCTTTAACTGTGGCTACACCTTC.

This clonotype was seen a handful of times. This rearrangement joins TRBV20-1 to TRBJ1-1; possible D gene TRBD1, 6 bases. The CDR3 spans 16 residues. CDR1 and CDR2 from the germline V gene are DFQATT and SNEGSKA (reference sequence). V was cut by 4 bases and J by 3 bases, with 21 bases left in between. CDR3: CSAIVSGGEGDTEAFF. For the CDR3, the DNA is TGCAGTGCTATCGTCTCGGGGGGCGAAGGGGACACTGAAGCTTTCTTT.

The J gene is TRBJ2-7, the V gene TRBV7-2, with a weak D call TRBD2 (7 bases). Germline V lookup: CDR1 SGHTA, CDR2 FQGNSA. The CDR3 is 13 residues long. V lost 2 bases to trimming and J lost 6 bases, with 11 bases between them. CDR3 nucleotide sequence: TGTGCCAGCAGCTTAAGGGGGGGGGGCGAGCAGTACTTC. This encodes CASSLRGGGEQYF.

This clonotype was seen ten or more times. The rearrangement uses TRBV7-2 and TRBJ2-1, with 10 bases matching TRBD2. V was pared by 0 bases and J by 7 bases, with 3 bases of the junction left unmatched. The CDR3 consists of 15 residues. The germline V gene encodes CDR1 SGHTA and CDR2 FQGNSA. CDR3 amino acids: CASSLALAGENEQFF. CDR3 nucleotides: TGTGCCAGCAGCTTAGCGCTAGCGGGAGAAAATGAGCAGTTCTTC.

This clonotype has at least ten counts. This chain links TRBV5-4 with TRBJ2-7, with 10 bases identical to TRBD2. The CDR3 spans 15 residues. The ends lost 4 bases at V and 4 bases at J; junction bases unmatched: 8. The germline V gene encodes CDR1 SGHNT and CDR2 YYREEE (reference sequence). In DNA, the CDR3 is TGTGCCAGCAGCCCCCCAAGCGGGGGGGCGTACGAGCAGTACTTC. Protein product: CASSPPSGGAYEQYF.

This clonotype was seen at least ten times. One junction end does not reproduce the germline sequence, and a read error may be involved. CDR3: CASSLELAGGLPHF. The CDR3 region has the DNA TGTGCCAGCAGCTTGGAACTAGCGGGGGGCCTCCCACATTTT. The V call is TRBV7-9, the J call TRBJ2-3; 12 positions match TRBD2. This CDR3 has 14 residues. CDR1 is SEHNR and CDR2 is FQNEAQ in the germline V gene (reference sequence).

This clonotype was detected many times. The genes are TRBV14 and TRBJ1-2; D is ambiguous. Trimming cost V 0 bases and J 8 bases, with 13 bases left between them. Germline assignment: CDR1 SGHDN and CDR2 FVKESK. The CDR3 consists of 14 residues. CDR3 amino acids: CASSQDQTGGGYTF. CDR3 DNA: TGTGCCAGCAGCCAAGATCAGACGGGAGGAGGCTACACCTTC.

V is TRBV29-1 and J is TRBJ1-3; 9 bases are a match to TRBD1. Germline-derived CDR1 and CDR2 are SQVTM and ANQGSEA. J was trimmed by 2 bases and V by 1 base; bases with no gene match: 15. CDR3 length equals 19 residues. The CDR3 bases are TGCAGCGTTGAAGTCGAGAGGGGGGGGACAGGGTGGACTGGAAACACCATATATTTT. This encodes CSVEVERGGTGWTGNTIYF.

This clonotype was seen many times. CDR3 bases: TGTGCCAGCAGTGAAGCGAGGGCCTCAGAAAAACTGTTTTTT. Amino acids: CASSEARASEKLFF. This chain uses TRBV6-1 with TRBJ1-4; the D is unclear. V shed 0 bases and J shed 8 bases, with 10 bases lying between them. The CDR3 sequence is 14 residues long. CDR1 is MNHNS, CDR2 SASEGT, per germline.

The genes are TRBV10-1 and TRBJ2-2; D possibly matches TRBD1 or TRBD2 (5 bases each). Looked up from germline, CDR1 is WNHNN and CDR2 is SYGVQD (reference sequence). This CDR3 spans 16 amino acids. The germline V and J ends were trimmed by 4 bases and 2 bases, with 14 bases remaining between them. The CDR3 loop reads CASSGPRDGNTGELFF. The CDR3 nucleotides are TGCGCCAGCAGTGGCCCCCGGGACGGAAACACCGGGGAGCTGTTTTTT.

In its sample, this clonotype was seen many times. V and J are TRBV7-2 and TRBJ2-1, with no clear D. V lost 1 base and J lost 12, with 13 bases in between. Germline V gene sequence: CDR1 SGHTA, CDR2 FQGNSA. The CDR3 is 13 amino acids. CDR3: CASSLGVRLGQFF. DNA of the CDR3: TGTGCCAGCAGCTTAGGTGTGAGACTCGGGCAGTTCTTC.

This clonotype showed up just a few times. The chain is built from TRBV3-1 and TRBJ2-2, with 8 bases that match TRBD1. Losses at the gene ends were 3 bases for V and 5 bases for J; bases not matched to a gene: 5. CDR1 LGHDT and CDR2 YNNKEL come from the germline V gene (reference sequence). The CDR3 length is 15 residues. The CDR3 DNA follows: TGTGCCAGCAGCCAGGGCAGGGGGCCGACCGGGGAGCTGTTTTTT. It codes for CASSQGRGPTGELFF.

As to this clonotype: The CDR3 ends on some other residue instead of the conserved phenylalanine or tryptophan, so this is likely a read error. Because the CDR3's place on the DNA is in doubt, the DNA is left out and the CDR3 is given as listed by TCRdb. This chain joins TRBV29-1 and TRBJ2-1; the table gives TRBD1 as D, unverified against the DNA. Germline assignment: CDR1 SQVTM and CDR2 ANQGSEA. Counting both end residues, the CDR3 totals 10 amino acids. This CDR3 is CSAAGTVTFS.

At least ten counts were recorded for this clonotype. The chain recombines TRBV7-3 with TRBJ2-3, with D unclear. The CDR3 loop spans 14 amino acids. CDR1 is SGHTA and CDR2 is FQGTGA in the germline V gene. V lost 4 bases and J 4 bases, leaving 12 bases between the germline ends. CDR3 amino acids: CASSSNRAADTQYF. The CDR3 DNA reads TGTGCCAGCAGCTCGAATAGGGCGGCAGATACGCAGTATTTT.

This clonotype was counted many times. The chain employs TRBV4-1 and TRBJ2-1, with D possibly being TRBD1 (6 bases). CDR3 length equals 13 residues. V was cut by 0 bases and J by 10 bases, with 10 bases left in between. CDR1 is MGHRA and CDR2 is YSYEKL in the germline V gene. The CDR3 sequence: CASSQDQGQEQFF. The CDR3 DNA sequence: TGCGCCAGCAGCCAAGACCAGGGGCAAGAGCAGTTCTTC.

This clonotype was seen a handful of times. It may be a read error: a sequence one base away is much more abundant. The chain recombines TRBV20-1 with TRBJ2-1; 10 bases agree with TRBD2. V lost 4 bases and J lost 7; bases outside the gene matches: 22. The CDR3 is 19 residues long. CDR1 and CDR2 (germline): DFQATT, SNEGSKA (reference sequence). The CDR3 loop reads CSATTHLDRAPSGSNEQFF. CDR3 sequence (DNA): TGCAGTGCTACCACCCACCTAGACCGGGCGCCTAGCGGGAGTAATGAGCAGTTCTTC.